These 18 T cell receptor beta chains originate from one sample sequenced in a study of T cell responses to AZD1222 COVID-19 vaccine. The data were produced by immunoSEQ multiplex PCR, yet TCRdb's version contains in-frame clones alone and is incomplete. The repertoire includes about 100,000 clones, roughly 86% of them detected once, and roughly a tenth sits in the top ten. The sequences come from peripheral blood, collected 28 days after the second AZD1222 dose. These receptors were taken from an adult who received the AZD1222 COVID-19 vaccine.

The rearrangement links TRBV27 to TRBJ2-1; 10 bases are shared with TRBD2. The germline V gene has CDR1 MNHEY and CDR2 SMNVEV (reference sequence). V lost 5 bases to trimming and J lost 3 bases; unmatched junction nucleotides: 4. This CDR3 has 15 residues. The CDR3 region is CASSQTSGRYNEQFF. Here the CDR3 DNA reads TGTGCCAGCAGTCAGACTAGCGGGCGCTACAATGAGCAGTTCTTC.

This chain links TRBV5-6 with TRBJ1-1, with a tentative D call TRBD1 (6 bases). The CDR3 covers 15 residues. Per germline, CDR1 SGHDT and CDR2 YYEEEE. V lost 1 base, J lost 3 bases, and 13 bases lay in between. CDR3 sequence reads: CASSLYQGIDTEAFF. CDR3 nucleotide sequence: TGTGCCAGCAGCTTGTATCAGGGGATCGACACTGAAGCTTTCTTT.

The gene calls are TRBV6-5 and TRBJ2-6; D is uncertain. The germline V gene has CDR1 MNHEY and CDR2 SVGAGI. Trimming took off 6 bases at V and 1 base at J, with 10 bases between the two ends. CDR3 length: 15 residues. The chain's CDR3 is CASSRSWSGANVLTF. DNA of the CDR3: TGTGCCAGCAGCAGGTCCTGGTCTGGGGCCAACGTCCTGACTTTC.

The chain joins TRBV7-9 to TRBJ2-3, with unresolved D. The CDR3 consists of 13 residues. Trimming pared 6 bases from V and 4 bases from J, leaving 11 bases between. The V gene's germline CDR1 is SEHNR and CDR2 FQNEAQ (reference sequence). As DNA, the CDR3 is TGTGCCAGCAGGACCCGCAGCGCAGATACGCAGTATTTT. This codes for CASRTRSADTQYF.

This clone was picked up one time. The chain combines TRBV10-3 with TRBJ1-4; D is possibly TRBD1 (6 bases). Trimming removed 10 bases from V and 7 bases from J, with 19 bases in between. There are 14 residues in the CDR3. Germline V CDR1 and CDR2: ENHRY, SYGVKD. The CDR3 DNA is TGTGCCACCCAGGCCTCGGGGGCGGGTGAAAAACTGTTTTTT. Translating gives CATQASGAGEKLFF.

The V and J genes are TRBV19 and TRBJ2-1; D could derive from TRBD1 or TRBD2 (5 bases each). With 0 bases removed from V and 4 bases from J, the gap between germline ends came to 13 bases. The germline CDR1 and CDR2 sequences are LNHDA and SQIVND (reference sequence). The CDR3 is 16 residues long. In DNA form, the CDR3 reads TGTGCCAGTAGTATAGAGGGGACCGCCGTATACAATGAGCAGTTCTTC. This codes for CASSIEGTAVYNEQFF.

This clone was detected once. This chain uses TRBV28 with TRBJ2-7, with 8 bases fitting TRBD2. From germline, CDR1 is MDHEN and CDR2 SYDVKM. The CDR3 totals 17 residues. Unmatched junction bases numbered 14, after V lost 6 bases and J lost 1 base. The CDR3 DNA reads TGTGCCAGCAGCCCACGGTTGGGAGTAGCGGGATCCTACGAGCAGTACTTC. This gives the protein CASSPRLGVAGSYEQYF.

As regards this clone: The same CDR3 can be traced to other DNA sequences in this sample. The J gene is TRBJ1-2, the V gene TRBV12-3 or TRBV12-4; D may be TRBD1 (5 bases). V lost 3 bases, J lost 0 bases, and 5 bases lay in between. The CDR3 sequence is 13 residues long. DNA of the CDR3: TGTGCCAGCAGTTTGGGGCCTAACTATGGCTACACCTTC. It encodes CASSLGPNYGYTF.

The chain combines TRBV5-1 with TRBJ2-3; TRBD1 agrees at 8 bases. The CDR3 is 14 amino acids. With V trimmed by 2 bases and J by 4 bases, 3 bases remained unmatched. Looked up from germline, CDR1 is SGHRS and CDR2 is YFSETQ. The CDR3 loop reads CASSFTGGADTQYF. Here the CDR3 DNA reads TGCGCCAGCAGCTTTACAGGGGGAGCAGATACGCAGTATTTT.

CDR3: CASFQGRGTIYF. CDR3 nucleotide sequence: TGTGCCAGCTTTCAGGGGAGAGGCACCATATATTTT. J is TRBJ1-3 and V is TRBV7-8; D perhaps matches TRBD1 (6 bases). The V and J ends lost 8 bases and 9 bases respectively, with 14 bases between them. CDR3 size: 12 residues. Germline V gene data show CDR1 as SGHVS and CDR2 as FQNEAQ.

The CDR3 nucleotides are TGTGCCAGCAGAGAGACAGGGGCTGGGGCCAACGTCCTGACTTTC. This encodes CASRETGAGANVLTF. V is TRBV6-5 and J is TRBJ2-6, with 8 bases aligning to TRBD1. Unmatched junction bases numbered 3, after V lost 6 bases and J lost 2 bases. The germline gives CDR1 MNHEY, CDR2 SVGAGI. This CDR3 is 15 amino acids long.

J is TRBJ2-7 and V is TRBV19, with a tentative D call TRBD1 (6 bases). The germline gives CDR1 LNHDA, CDR2 SQIVND (reference sequence). The V end lost 7 bases, the J end lost 2 bases, and 15 bases lay between the germline ends. This CDR3 is 14 amino acids long. The CDR3 region is CASTTDSSTYEQYF. CDR3 in DNA: TGTGCCAGTACGACGGACAGCTCTACCTACGAGCAGTACTTC.

The chain has TRBV7-2 and TRBJ2-7; D is unresolved. Germline CDR1 is SGHTA and CDR2 is FQGNSA. The CDR3 is 12 residues long. The germline V and J ends were trimmed by 5 bases and 4 bases, with 9 bases remaining between them. In nucleotides, the CDR3 is TGTGCCAGCAGCCCTACCGAATACGAGCAGTACTTC. Translated: CASSPTEYEQYF.

The chain is built from TRBV6-5 and TRBJ2-1; D is perhaps TRBD2 (6 bases). Trimming pared 6 bases from V and 6 bases from J, leaving 12 bases between. The CDR3 loop spans 13 amino acids. Germline V gene lookup returns CDR1 MNHEY and CDR2 SVGAGI. CDR3 region: CASRSGSSNEQFF. The DNA of the CDR3 is TGTGCCAGCAGATCCGGGAGTTCCAATGAGCAGTTCTTC.

This chain uses TRBV9 with TRBJ2-7; tentatively, D is TRBD1 (5 bases). The CDR3 loop spans 14 amino acids. The V gene lost 0 bases and the J gene lost 5 bases, with 12 bases spanning the gap. Germline CDR1 is SGDLS and CDR2 is YYNGEE. CDR3 in DNA: TGTGCCAGCAGCGTAGGACAGCTGTCTAACGAGCAGTACTTC. Its protein product is CASSVGQLSNEQYF. Full variable domain (missing parts from reference TRBV9 and TRBJ2-7): DSGVTQTPKHLITATGQRVTLRCSPRSGDLSVYWYQQSLDQGLQFLIQYYNGEERAKGNILERFSAQQFPDLHSELNLSSLELGDSALYFCASSVGQLSNEQYFGPGTRLTVT.

The chain combines TRBV11-2 with TRBJ1-2, with no clear D. The germline V gene has CDR1 SGHAT and CDR2 FQNNGV. The CDR3 covers 13 residues. Trimming pared 0 bases from V and 6 bases from J, leaving 8 bases between. In nucleotides, the CDR3 is TGTGCCAGCAGCTTAGATTCCCGGAATGGCTACACCTTC. Encoded protein: CASSLDSRNGYTF.

This rearrangement joins TRBV11-3 to TRBJ2-3, with 10 bases fitting TRBD2. Germline assignment: CDR1 SGHNT and CDR2 YENEEA. The CDR3 is 15 residues long. Germline trimming cut 5 bases from V and 1 base from J; bases unmatched to any gene: 3. This CDR3 is CASSPGTSGTDTQYF. The DNA of the CDR3 is TGTGCCAGCAGCCCAGGGACTAGCGGCACAGATACGCAGTATTTT. Full variable domain (rest looked up from reference TRBV11-3 and TRBJ2-3): EAGVVQSPRYKIIEKKQPVAFWCNPISGHNTLYWYLQNLGQGPELLIRYENEEAVDDSQLPKDRFSAERLKGVDSTLKIQPAELGDSAVYLCASSPGTSGTDTQYFGPGTRLTVL.

This clone was seen only a few times. CDR3 sequence: CASSWGPSYEQYF. The CDR3, as DNA: TGTGCCAGCAGCTGGGGTCCCTCCTACGAGCAGTACTTC. The rearrangement uses TRBV5-5 and TRBJ2-7; D is unclear. The V end was cut by 3 bases, the J end by 0 bases, with 7 bases between. Germline values: CDR1 SGHKS, CDR2 YYEKEE (reference sequence). This CDR3 is built from 13 residues.